This T cell receptor beta chain is from a study of blood T cell repertoires in COVID-19. Study context: Collection of acute and convalescent COVID-19 samples took place in the United States, Italy and Spain. PBMCs, B-cell-depleted T cells, or T cells provided the cDNA or gDNA that made up the material.

This CDR3 spans 18 amino acids. The junction had 4 bases not matched to a gene; V was cut back by 3 bases and J by 0 bases. From germline, CDR1 is KGHSH and CDR2 LQKENI. Original handling: Reference gene primer amplification gave nucleated cell count estimates. Data came from immunoSEQ multiplex PCR; TCRdb stores just in-frame clones and leaves some out. V and J calls plus clone size are reproduced from that table; the DNA served to infer D and trimming. This sample carries some 300,000 clones, around 81% of them seen once, and the ten largest clones take 4.1%. The V and J genes are TRBV18 and TRBJ2-6, with 11 nucleotides matching TRBD2. The receptor's source is a woman between 45 and 65 years old with active or convalescent COVID-19. The sample consisted of peripheral blood. The CDR3 nucleotides are TGTGCCAGCTCACCTAGCCTAGCGGGAGGCTCTGGGGCCAACGTCCTGACTTTC. Its translation is CASSPSLAGGSGANVLTF.